Reported below is one TCR beta chain. These data originate in a study of blood T cell repertoires in COVID-19. In the study overall: The United States, Italy and Spain supplied acute and convalescent COVID-19 samples.

This CDR3 contains 14 residues. CDR1 is MNHEY and CDR2 is SMNVEV in the germline V gene (reference sequence). J was trimmed by 4 bases and V by 6 bases; bases with no gene match: 4. Study processing details: The assay estimated nucleated cells by amplifying reference gene primers. The assay was immunoSEQ multiplex PCR, and TCRdb's table has in-frame clones only and misses some. V and J calls and clone size follow that table, whereas D and trimming were derived from the DNA. In the table there are about 44,000 clones, 88% of which are singletons. The chain links TRBV27 to TRBJ2-7, with TRBD1 identical over 12 bases. This clonotype originated in a woman aged 40-49 years with acute or convalescent COVID-19. The sample comprised peripheral blood. The CDR3 bases are TGTGCCAGCAGGACGGGACAGGGGGCATACGAGCAGTACTTC. It specifies CASRTGQGAYEQYF.